The next 4 T cell receptor beta chains were all read from a single sample in a study of spatial heterogeneity in lung cancer. TCRdb re-derived calls from the 5' RACE reads in MiXCR, one entry per CDR3 protein. The sample includes about 48,000 distinct CDR3 sequences, about 5.8% seen only once; the top ten take over 8.5%. The sample's time point: sample taken at primary tumor resection. Whole RNA, which was extracted from tumor, nontumor lung tissue or frozen PBMC, was sequenced without any cell sorting. The source was PBMCs, collected at surgery. The receptors originated from a male donor with early-stage non-small cell lung cancer.

This clonotype was observed at least ten times. The chain couples TRBV5-1 to TRBJ2-1; 11 nucleotides line up with TRBD2. The CDR3 extends over 15 amino acids. V lost 4 bases to trimming and J lost 5 bases; unmatched junction nucleotides: 5. Germline V lookup: CDR1 SGHRS, CDR2 YFSETQ. Here the CDR3 DNA reads TGCGCCAGCAGCATTCTAGCGGGAGGTAACAATGAGCAGTTCTTC. Its translation is CASSILAGGNNEQFF.

This clonotype was seen at least ten times. This chain joins TRBV28 and TRBJ2-1; D tentatively fits TRBD1 or TRBD2 (6 bases each). The CDR3 totals 17 residues. Per the germline V gene, CDR1 is MDHEN and CDR2 is SYDVKM. V lost 4 bases, J lost 1 base, and 17 bases lay in between. CDR3 region: CASSSQEGGGSYNEQFF. CDR3 bases: TGTGCCAGCAGTTCCCAGGAGGGGGGAGGATCCTACAATGAGCAGTTCTTC.

This clonotype was observed a handful of times. The rearrangement joins TRBV6-1 to TRBJ2-7, with 12 bases identical to TRBD2. CDR1 and CDR2 from the germline V gene are MNHNS and SASEGT. J lost 0 bases, V lost 3 bases, and 0 bases had no gene match. The CDR3 is 15 residues long. The CDR3 region has the DNA TGTGCCAGCAGTGAGGGACTAGCGGGCTCCTACGAGCAGTACTTC. It specifies CASSEGLAGSYEQYF.

This clonotype was counted at least ten times. This chain links TRBV12-3 or TRBV12-4 with TRBJ2-1, with 11 bases aligning to TRBD2. V lost 6 bases to trimming and J lost 12 bases; unmatched junction nucleotides: 13. The CDR3 sequence is 15 residues long. The CDR3 sequence is CASSFSTSGVEVQFF. Here the CDR3 DNA reads TGTGCCAGCAGCTTCTCGACTAGCGGGGTGGAGGTGCAGTTCTTC.